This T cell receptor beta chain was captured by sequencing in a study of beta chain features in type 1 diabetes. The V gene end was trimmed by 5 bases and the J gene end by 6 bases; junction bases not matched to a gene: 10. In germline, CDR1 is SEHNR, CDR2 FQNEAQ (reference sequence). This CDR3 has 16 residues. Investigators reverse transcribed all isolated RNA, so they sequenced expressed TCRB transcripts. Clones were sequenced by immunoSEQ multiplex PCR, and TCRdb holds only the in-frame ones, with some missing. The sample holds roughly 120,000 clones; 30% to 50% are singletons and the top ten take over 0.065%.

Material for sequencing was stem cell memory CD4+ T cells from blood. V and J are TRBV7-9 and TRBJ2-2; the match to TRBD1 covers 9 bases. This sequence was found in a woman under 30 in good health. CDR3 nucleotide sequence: TGTGCCAGCAGCCCCAGGACAGGGGAAGGGGCCGGGGAGCTGTTTTTT. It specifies CASSPRTGEGAGELFF.